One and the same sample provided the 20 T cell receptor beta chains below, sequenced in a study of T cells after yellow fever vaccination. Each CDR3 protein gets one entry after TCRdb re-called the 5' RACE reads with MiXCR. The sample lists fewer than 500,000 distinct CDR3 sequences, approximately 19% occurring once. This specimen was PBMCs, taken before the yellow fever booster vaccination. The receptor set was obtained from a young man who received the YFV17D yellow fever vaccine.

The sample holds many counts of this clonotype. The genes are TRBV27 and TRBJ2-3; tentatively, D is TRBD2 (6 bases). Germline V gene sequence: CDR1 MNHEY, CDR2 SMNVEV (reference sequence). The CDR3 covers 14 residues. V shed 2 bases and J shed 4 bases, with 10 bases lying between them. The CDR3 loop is CASSLGGFADTQYF. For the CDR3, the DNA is TGTGCCAGCAGTTTAGGAGGGTTTGCAGATACGCAGTATTTT.

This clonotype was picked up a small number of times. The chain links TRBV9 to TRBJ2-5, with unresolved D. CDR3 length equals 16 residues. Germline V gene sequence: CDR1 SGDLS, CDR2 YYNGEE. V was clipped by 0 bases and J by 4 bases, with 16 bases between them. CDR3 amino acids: CASSVGGTGVLETQYF. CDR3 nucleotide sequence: TGTGCCAGCAGCGTAGGAGGAACGGGTGTGTTAGAGACCCAGTACTTC.

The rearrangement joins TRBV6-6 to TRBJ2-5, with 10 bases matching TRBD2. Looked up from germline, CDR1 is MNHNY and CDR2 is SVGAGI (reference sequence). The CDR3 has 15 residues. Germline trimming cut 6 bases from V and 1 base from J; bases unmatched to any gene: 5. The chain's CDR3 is CASRYSGGVQETQYF. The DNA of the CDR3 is TGTGCCAGCAGATACAGCGGGGGGGTCCAAGAGACCCAGTACTTC.

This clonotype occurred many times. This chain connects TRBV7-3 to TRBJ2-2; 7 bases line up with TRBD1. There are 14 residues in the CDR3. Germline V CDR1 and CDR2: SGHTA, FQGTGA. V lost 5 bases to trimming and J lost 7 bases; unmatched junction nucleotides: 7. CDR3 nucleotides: TGTGCCAGCAGCCGACAGGGTATAGACGGGGAGCTGTTTTTT. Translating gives CASSRQGIDGELFF.

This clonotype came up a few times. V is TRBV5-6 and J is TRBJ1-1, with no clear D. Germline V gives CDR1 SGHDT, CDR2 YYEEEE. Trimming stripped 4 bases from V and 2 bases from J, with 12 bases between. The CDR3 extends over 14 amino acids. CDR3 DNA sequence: TGTGCCAGCAGCCCTACGAGTCGAAACACTGAAGCTTTCTTT. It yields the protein CASSPTSRNTEAFF.

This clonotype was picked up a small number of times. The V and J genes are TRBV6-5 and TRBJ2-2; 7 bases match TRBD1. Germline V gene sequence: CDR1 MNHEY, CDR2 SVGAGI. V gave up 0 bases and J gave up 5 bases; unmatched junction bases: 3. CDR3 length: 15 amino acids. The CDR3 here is CASSYSQGVTGELFF. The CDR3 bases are TGTGCCAGCAGTTACTCGCAGGGGGTGACCGGGGAGCTGTTTTTT.

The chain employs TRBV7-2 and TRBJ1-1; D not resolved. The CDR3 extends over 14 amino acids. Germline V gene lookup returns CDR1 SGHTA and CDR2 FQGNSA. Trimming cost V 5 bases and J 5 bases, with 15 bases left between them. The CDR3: CASSLIPRETEAFF. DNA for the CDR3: TGTGCCAGCAGCCTAATCCCCCGCGAGACTGAAGCTTTCTTT.

The CDR3 loop is CASSAVRGTQYF. The CDR3 DNA follows: TGTGCCAGCAGCGCGGTCCGGGGGACGCAGTATTTT. The chain couples TRBV11-2 to TRBJ2-3; TRBD2 is a possible D gene (6 bases). The CDR3 consists of 12 residues. The V end lost 5 bases, the J end lost 9 bases, and 12 bases lay between the germline ends. In germline, CDR1 is SGHAT, CDR2 FQNNGV.

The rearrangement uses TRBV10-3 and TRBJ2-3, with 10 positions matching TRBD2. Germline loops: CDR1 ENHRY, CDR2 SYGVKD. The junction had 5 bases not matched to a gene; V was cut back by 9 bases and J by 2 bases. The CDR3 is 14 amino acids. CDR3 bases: TGTGCCATAGCAAGCGGGGGGGACACAGATACGCAGTATTTT. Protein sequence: CAIASGGDTDTQYF.

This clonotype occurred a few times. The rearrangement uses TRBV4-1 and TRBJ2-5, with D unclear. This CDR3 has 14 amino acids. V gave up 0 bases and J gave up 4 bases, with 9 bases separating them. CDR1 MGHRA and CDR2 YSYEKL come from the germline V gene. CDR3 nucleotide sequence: TGCGCCAGCAGCCAAGATCCGGGTAGAGAGACCCAGTACTTC. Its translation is CASSQDPGRETQYF.

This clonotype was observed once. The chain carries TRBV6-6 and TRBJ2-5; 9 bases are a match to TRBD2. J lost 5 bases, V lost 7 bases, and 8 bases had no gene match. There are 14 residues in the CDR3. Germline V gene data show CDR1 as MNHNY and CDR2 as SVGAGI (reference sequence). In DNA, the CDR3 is TGTGCCAGCATGTTTGCGGGGGGGCTGGAGACCCAGTACTTC. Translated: CASMFAGGLETQYF.

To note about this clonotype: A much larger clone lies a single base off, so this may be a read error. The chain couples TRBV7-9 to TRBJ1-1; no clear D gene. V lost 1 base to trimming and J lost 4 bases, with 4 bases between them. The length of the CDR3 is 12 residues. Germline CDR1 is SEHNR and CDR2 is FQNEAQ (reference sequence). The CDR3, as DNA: TGTGCCAGCAGCTTAGAGAGCACTGAAGCTTTCTTT. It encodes CASSLESTEAFF.

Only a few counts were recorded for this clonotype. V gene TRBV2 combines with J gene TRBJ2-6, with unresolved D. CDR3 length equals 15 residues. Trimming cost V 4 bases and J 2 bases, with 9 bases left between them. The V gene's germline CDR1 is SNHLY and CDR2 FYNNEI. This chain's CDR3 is CASSAVEAGANVLTF. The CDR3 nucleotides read TGTGCCAGCAGTGCTGTGGAAGCTGGGGCCAACGTCCTGACTTTC.

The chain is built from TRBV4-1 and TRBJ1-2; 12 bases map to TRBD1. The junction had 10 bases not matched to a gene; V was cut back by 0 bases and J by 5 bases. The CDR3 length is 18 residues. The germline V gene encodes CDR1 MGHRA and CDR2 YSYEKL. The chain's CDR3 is CASSQDPGTGGRGYGYTF. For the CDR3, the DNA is TGCGCCAGCAGCCAAGATCCTGGGACAGGGGGCCGGGGGTATGGCTACACCTTC.

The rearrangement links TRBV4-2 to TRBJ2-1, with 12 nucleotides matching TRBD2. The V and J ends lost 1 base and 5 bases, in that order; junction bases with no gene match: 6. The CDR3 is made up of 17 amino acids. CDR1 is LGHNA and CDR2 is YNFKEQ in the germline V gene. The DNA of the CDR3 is TGTGCCAGCAGCCAAGCTAGCGGGGGGGCTGGGAACAATGAGCAGTTCTTC. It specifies CASSQASGGAGNNEQFF.

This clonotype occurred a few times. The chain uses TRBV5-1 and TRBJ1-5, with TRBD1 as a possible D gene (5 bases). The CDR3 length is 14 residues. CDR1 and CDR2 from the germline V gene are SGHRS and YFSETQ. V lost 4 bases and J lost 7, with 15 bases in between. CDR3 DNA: TGCGCCAGCAGCCCCGATCAGGGAAGGCAGCCCCAGCATTTT. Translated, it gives CASSPDQGRQPQHF.

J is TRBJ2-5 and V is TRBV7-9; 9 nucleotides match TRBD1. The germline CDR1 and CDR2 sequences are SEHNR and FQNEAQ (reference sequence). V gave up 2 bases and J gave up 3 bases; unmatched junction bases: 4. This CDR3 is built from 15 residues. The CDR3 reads CASSLRGQGEETQYF. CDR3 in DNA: TGTGCCAGCAGCTTAAGGGGACAGGGAGAAGAGACCCAGTACTTC. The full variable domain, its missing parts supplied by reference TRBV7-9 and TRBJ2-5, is DTGVSQNPRHKITKRGQNVTFRCDPISEHNRLYWYRQTLGQGPEFLTYFQNEAQLEKSRLLSDRFSAERPKGSFSTLEIQRTEQGDSAMYLCASSLRGQGEETQYFGPGTRLLVL.

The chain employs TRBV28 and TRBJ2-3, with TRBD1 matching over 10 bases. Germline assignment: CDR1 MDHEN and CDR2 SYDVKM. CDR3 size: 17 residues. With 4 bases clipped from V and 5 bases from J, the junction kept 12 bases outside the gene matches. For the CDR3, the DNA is TGTGCCAGCAGTTCCTCCGGGACAGGGGTGTTGGTAGATACGCAGTATTTT. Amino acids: CASSSSGTGVLVDTQYF.

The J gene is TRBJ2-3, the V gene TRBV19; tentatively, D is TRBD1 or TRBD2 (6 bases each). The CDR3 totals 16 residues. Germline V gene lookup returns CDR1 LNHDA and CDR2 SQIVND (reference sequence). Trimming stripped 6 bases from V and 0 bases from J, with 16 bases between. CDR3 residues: CASRPRPGASTDTQYF. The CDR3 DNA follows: TGTGCCAGTAGGCCCCGCCCGGGGGCCAGCACAGATACGCAGTATTTT.

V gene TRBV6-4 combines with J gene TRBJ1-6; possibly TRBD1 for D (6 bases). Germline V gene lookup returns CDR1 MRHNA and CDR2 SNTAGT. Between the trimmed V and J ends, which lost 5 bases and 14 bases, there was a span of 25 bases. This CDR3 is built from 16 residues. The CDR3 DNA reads TGTGCCAGCAGTTTATCCCCGGGACATGGGATGTTAACCCTCCACTTT. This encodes CASSLSPGHGMLTLHF.